The clone carrying this TCR beta chain was detected a few times. The data belong to a study of early T cells in non-severe SARS-CoV-2 infection. Individual cDNA molecules carried attached unique molecular identifiers. One entry per CDR3 protein, called by TCRdb with MiXCR from the 5' RACE reads. The sample has tens of thousands of distinct CDR3 sequences, around 12% seen once. CDR1 is MNHNS, CDR2 SASEGT, per germline. The CDR3 is 15 residues long. Trimming shortened V by 4 bases and J by 2 bases, and 12 bases separated the two germline ends. Sequences were derived from whole blood, sampled at baseline. The chain links TRBV6-1 to TRBJ1-3, with a weak D call TRBD1 (6 bases). This TCR came from an adult who was a healthcare worker with PCR-confirmed SARS-CoV-2 infection or an uninfected control (not recorded which). The donor label of this sample is uncertain. CDR3 in amino acids: CASSVGAFTGNTIYF. CDR3 nucleotides: TGTGCCAGCAGTGTGGGGGCTTTTACTGGAAACACCATATATTTT.